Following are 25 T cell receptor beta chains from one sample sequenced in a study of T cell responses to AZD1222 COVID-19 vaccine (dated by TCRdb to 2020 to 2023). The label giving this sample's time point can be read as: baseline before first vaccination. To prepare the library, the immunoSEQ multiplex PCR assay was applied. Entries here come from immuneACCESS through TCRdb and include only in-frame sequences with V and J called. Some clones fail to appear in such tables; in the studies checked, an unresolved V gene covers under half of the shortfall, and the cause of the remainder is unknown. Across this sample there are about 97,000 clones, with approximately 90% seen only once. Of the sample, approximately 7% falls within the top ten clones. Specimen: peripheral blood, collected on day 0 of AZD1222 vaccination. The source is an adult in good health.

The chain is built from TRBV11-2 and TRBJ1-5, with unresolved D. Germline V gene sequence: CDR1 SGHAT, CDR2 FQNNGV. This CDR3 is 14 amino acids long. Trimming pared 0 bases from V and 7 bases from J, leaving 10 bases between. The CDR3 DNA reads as TGTGCCAGCAGCTTAGATCGGGCGGGGCAGCCCCAGCATTTT. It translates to CASSLDRAGQPQHF.

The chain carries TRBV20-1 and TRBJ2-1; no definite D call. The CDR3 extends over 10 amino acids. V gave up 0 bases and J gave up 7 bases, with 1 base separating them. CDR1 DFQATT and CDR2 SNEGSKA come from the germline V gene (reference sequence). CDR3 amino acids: CSARDNEQFF. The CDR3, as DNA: TGCAGTGCTAGAGATAATGAGCAGTTCTTC.

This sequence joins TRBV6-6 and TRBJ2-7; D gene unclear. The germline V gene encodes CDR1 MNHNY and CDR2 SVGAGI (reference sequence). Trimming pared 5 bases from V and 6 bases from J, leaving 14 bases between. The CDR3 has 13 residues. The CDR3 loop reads CASSPPNHGEQYF. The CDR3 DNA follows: TGTGCCAGCAGTCCTCCCAATCACGGCGAGCAGTACTTC.

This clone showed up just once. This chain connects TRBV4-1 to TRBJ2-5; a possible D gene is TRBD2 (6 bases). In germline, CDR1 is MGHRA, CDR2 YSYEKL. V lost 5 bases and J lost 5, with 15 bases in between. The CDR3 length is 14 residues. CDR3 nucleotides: TGCGCCAGCAGCGTTCGGTCTGGGGGGGAGACCCAGTACTTC. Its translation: CASSVRSGGETQYF.

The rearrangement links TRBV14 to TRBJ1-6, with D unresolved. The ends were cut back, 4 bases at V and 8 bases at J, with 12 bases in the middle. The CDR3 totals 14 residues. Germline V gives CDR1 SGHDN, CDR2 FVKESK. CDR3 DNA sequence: TGTGCCAGCAGCCCTGACCGGAGGTATTCACCCCTCCACTTT. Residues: CASSPDRRYSPLHF.

The CDR3 is CAWSVWSGGTTDTQYF. CDR3 DNA sequence: TGTGCCTGGAGTGTCTGGAGTGGGGGTACCACAGATACGCAGTATTTT. The chain joins TRBV30 to TRBJ2-3, with D perhaps matching TRBD1 or TRBD2 (5 bases each). CDR3 size: 16 residues. The V end lost 0 bases, the J end lost 2 bases, and 15 bases lay between the germline ends. Looked up from germline, CDR1 is GTSNPN and CDR2 is SVGIG (reference sequence).

The CDR3 reads CASSLETGVAGNTIYF. DNA of the CDR3: TGCGCCAGCAGCTTGGAGACAGGGGTGGCTGGAAACACCATATATTTT. The chain carries TRBV5-1 and TRBJ1-3, with 8 bases lining up with TRBD1. The CDR3 is 16 residues long. Unmatched junction bases numbered 4, after V lost 0 bases and J lost 2 bases. Germline V gives CDR1 SGHRS, CDR2 YFSETQ.

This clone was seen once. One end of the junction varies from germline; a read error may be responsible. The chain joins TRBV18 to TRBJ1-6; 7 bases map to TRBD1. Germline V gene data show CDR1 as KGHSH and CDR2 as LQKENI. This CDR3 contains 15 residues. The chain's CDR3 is CAGSPTQGSGSPLHF. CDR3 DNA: TGTGCCGGCTCACCGACACAGGGGAGTGGTTCACCCCTCCACTTT. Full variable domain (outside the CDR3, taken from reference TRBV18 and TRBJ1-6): NAGVMQNPRHLVRRRGQEARLRCSPMKGHSHVYWYRQLPEEGLKFMVYLQKENIIDESGMPKERFSAEFPKEGPSILRIQQVVRGDSAAYFCAGSPTQGSGSPLHFGNGTRLTVT.

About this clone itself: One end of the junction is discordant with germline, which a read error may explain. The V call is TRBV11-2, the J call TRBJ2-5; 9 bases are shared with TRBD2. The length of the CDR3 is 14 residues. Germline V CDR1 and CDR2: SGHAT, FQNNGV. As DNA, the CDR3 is TGTGCCAGCAGATTAGCGGGAGCACAGGAGACCCAGTACTTC. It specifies CASRLAGAQETQYF.

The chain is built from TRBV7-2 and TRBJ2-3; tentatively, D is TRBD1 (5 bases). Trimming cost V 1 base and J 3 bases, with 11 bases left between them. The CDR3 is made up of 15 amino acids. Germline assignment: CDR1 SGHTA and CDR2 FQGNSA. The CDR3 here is CASSLGGPSTDTQYF. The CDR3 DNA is TGTGCCAGCAGCTTAGGGGGCCCGTCGACAGATACGCAGTATTTT.

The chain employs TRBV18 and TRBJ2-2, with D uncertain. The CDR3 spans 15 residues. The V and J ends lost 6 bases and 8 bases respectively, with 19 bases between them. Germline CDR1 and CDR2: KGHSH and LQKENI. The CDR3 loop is CASSTAGSNRGELFF. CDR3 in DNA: TGTGCCAGCTCCACCGCCGGGTCCAACCGGGGGGAGCTGTTTTTT.

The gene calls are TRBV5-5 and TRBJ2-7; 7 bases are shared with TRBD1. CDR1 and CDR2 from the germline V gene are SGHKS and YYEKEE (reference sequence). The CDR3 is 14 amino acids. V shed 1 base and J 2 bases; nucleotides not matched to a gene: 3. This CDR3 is CASSLTGAAYEQYF. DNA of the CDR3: TGTGCCAGCAGCTTGACAGGGGCCGCCTACGAGCAGTACTTC.

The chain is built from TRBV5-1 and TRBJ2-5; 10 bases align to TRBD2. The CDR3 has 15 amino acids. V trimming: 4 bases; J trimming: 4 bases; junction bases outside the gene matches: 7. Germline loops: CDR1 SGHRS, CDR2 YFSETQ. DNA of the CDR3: TGCGCCAGCAGCGCTCTAGCGGGAGTAGGAGAGACCCAGTACTTC. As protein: CASSALAGVGETQYF.

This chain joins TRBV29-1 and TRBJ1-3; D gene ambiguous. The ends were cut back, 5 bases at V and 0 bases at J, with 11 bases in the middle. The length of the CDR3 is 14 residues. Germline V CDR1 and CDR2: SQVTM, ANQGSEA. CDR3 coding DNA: TGCAGCGTTACAACACGACACTCTGGAAACACCATATATTTT. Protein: CSVTTRHSGNTIYF.

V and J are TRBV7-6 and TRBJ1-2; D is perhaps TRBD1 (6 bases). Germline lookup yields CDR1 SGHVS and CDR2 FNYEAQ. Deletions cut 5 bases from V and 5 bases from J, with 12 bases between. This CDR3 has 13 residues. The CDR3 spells CASSTRGAYGYTF. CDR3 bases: TGTGCCAGCAGCACAAGGGGGGCGTATGGCTACACCTTC. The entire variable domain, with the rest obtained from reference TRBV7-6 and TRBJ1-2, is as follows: GAGVSQSPRYKVTKRGQDVALRCDPISGHVSLYWYRQALGQGPEFLTYFNYEAQQDKSGLPNDRFSAERPEGSISTLTIQRTEQRDSAMYRCASSTRGAYGYTFGSGTRLTVV.

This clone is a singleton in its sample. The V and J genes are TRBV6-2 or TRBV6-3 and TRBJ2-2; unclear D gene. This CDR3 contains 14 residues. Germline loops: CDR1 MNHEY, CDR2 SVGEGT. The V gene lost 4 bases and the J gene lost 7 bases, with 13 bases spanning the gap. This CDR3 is CASSSPLRVGELFF. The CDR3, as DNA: TGTGCCAGCAGTTCCCCCCTTCGGGTCGGGGAGCTGTTTTTT.

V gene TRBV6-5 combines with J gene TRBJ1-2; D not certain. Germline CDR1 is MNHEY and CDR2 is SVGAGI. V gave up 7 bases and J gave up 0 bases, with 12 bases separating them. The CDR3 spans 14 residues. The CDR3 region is CASIKTGANYGYTF. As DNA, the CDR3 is TGTGCCAGCATCAAGACGGGAGCTAACTATGGCTACACCTTC.

The CDR3 is CASSTGSGPQHF. DNA of the CDR3: TGCGCCAGCAGCACGGGCTCGGGGCCCCAGCATTTT. The chain recombines TRBV5-1 with TRBJ1-5; D gene ambiguous. In germline, CDR1 is SGHRS, CDR2 YFSETQ. Trimming took off 4 bases at V and 9 bases at J, with 11 bases between the two ends. This CDR3 comprises 12 residues.

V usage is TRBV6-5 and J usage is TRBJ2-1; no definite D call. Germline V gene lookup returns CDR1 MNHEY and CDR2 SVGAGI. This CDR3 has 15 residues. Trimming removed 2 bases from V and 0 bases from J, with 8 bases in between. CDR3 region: CASSYHRSSYNEQFF. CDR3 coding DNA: TGTGCCAGCAGTTACCACCGGTCCTCCTACAATGAGCAGTTCTTC.

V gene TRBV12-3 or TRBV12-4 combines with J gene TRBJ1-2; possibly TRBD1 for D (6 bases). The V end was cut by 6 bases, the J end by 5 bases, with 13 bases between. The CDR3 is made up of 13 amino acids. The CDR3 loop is CASRAGTSYGYTF. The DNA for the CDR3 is TGTGCCAGCAGGGCCGGGACATCTTATGGCTACACCTTC.

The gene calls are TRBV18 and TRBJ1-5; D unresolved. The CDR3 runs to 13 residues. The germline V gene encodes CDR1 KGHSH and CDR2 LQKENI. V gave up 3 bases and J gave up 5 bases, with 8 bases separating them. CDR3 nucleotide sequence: TGTGCCAGCTCACCGGCACATTATCAGCCCCAGCATTTT. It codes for CASSPAHYQPQHF.

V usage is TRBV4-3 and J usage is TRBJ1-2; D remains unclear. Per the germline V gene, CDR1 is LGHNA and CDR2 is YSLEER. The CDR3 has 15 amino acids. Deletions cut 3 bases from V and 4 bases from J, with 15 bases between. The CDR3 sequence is CASSQGPDGPYGYTF. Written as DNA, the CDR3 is TGCGCCAGCAGCCAGGGCCCGGACGGACCCTATGGCTACACCTTC.

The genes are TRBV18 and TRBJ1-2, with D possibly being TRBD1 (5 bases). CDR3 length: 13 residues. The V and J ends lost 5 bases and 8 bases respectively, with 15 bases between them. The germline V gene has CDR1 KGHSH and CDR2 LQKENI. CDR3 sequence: CASSTSGSWGYTF. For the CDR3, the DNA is TGTGCCAGCTCAACCTCAGGGTCCTGGGGCTACACCTTC.

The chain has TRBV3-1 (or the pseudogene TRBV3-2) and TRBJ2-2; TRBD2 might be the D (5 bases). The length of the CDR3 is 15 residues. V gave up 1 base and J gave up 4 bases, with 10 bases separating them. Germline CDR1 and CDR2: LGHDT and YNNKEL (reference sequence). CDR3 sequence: CASSQVGGRTGELFF. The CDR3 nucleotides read TGTGCCAGCAGCCAAGTCGGCGGGCGCACCGGGGAGCTGTTTTTT.

The CDR3, as DNA: TGTGCCAGCAGCCGACAGGGGTTAGGTGAAAAACTGTTTTTT. It specifies CASSRQGLGEKLFF. The V call is TRBV7-6, the J call TRBJ1-4, with TRBD1 identical over 8 bases. The CDR3 spans 14 residues. Germline-derived CDR1 and CDR2 are SGHVS and FNYEAQ. The V and J ends lost 5 bases and 7 bases, in that order; junction bases with no gene match: 6.